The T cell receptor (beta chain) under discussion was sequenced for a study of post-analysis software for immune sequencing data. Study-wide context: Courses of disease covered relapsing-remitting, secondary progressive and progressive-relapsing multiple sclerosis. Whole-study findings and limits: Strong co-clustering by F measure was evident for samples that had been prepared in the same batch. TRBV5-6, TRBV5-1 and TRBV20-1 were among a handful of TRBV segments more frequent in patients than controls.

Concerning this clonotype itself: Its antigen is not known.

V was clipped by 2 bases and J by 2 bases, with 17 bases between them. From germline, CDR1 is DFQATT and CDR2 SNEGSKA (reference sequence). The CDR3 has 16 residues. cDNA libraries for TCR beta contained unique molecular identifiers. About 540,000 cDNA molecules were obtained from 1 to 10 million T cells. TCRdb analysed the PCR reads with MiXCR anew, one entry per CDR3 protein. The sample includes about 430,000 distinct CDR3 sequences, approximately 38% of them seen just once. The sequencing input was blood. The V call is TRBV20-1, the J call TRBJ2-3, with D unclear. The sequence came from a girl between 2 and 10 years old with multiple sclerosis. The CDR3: CSARRTWKSVTDTQYF. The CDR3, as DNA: TGCAGTGCTAGACGAACTTGGAAGAGTGTCACAGATACGCAGTATTTT.